The clone carrying this TCR beta chain was detected only a few times. This record belongs to a study of Ad26.COV2.S vaccination and SARS-CoV-2 variants. About the study: It was the COV1001 Ad26.COV2.S trial arm that included the donor.

Measured with immunoSEQ multiplex PCR; TCRdb has only the in-frame clones, and not every one. The sample records 350,000 to 550,000 clones, nearly 90% being singletons. Regarding treatment: some 19 received Ad26.COV2.S at low or high dose, single or two shots; about 5 received placebo; per-sample allocation not given. Samples came from day 63 after the first vaccine or placebo injection. Within Boston, the person who donated was an adult of 18-55 years. The CDR3 spans 15 residues. Germline lookup yields CDR1 SEHNR and CDR2 FQNEAQ (reference sequence). V dropped 6 bases and J dropped 0 bases, with 14 bases sitting between them.

The chain uses TRBV7-9 and TRBJ1-2; D perhaps matches TRBD1 (5 bases). The sequenced sample was peripheral blood, obtained in a trial of Ad26.COV2.S vaccine versus placebo. The TCR comes from a person between 18 and 65 years old who received the Ad26.COV2.S COVID-19 vaccine or a placebo. This CDR3 reads CASSTDSFPNYGYTF. Written as DNA, the CDR3 is TGTGCCAGCAGTACAGACAGCTTTCCTAACTATGGCTACACCTTC.